These T cell receptor beta chains were read from a single sample in a study of CD8 T cells in ankylosing spondylitis. Each CDR3 protein gets one entry after TCRdb re-called the 5' RACE reads with MiXCR. The sample includes some 450,000 distinct CDR3 sequences, roughly 17% of them seen just once. The specimen was blood, either unsorted or a sorted T cell fraction (not recorded which). The receptors derive from a male donor with ankylosing spondylitis. Each CDR3 is given with its conserved first and last residue. The order of the fields is clone size, J gene, V gene, D gene, CDR3 DNA, CDR3 protein. The D gene is left open where the match is weak. Clone size, where shown, is once, few, many, or a class for clones that have expanded.

. TRBJ2-7 TRBV5-1 TRBD2 TGCGCCAGCAGCCCAGACCCGGGACTATTCTACGAGCAGTACTTC CASSPDPGLFYEQYF
few TRBJ2-2 TRBV9 . TGTGCCAGCAGCGGAGAGATGGGCACCGGGGAGCTGTTTTTT CASSGEMGTGELFF
. TRBJ1-2 TRBV6-1 TRBD1 TGTGCCAGCAGCGGATCCAACCAGGGGGCGGGTGGCTACACCTTC CASSGSNQGAGGYTF
. TRBJ2-5 TRBV6-5 . TGTGCCAGCAGTTACTCTACAGGGCTGCTGGAGACCCAGTACTTC CASSYSTGLLETQYF
many TRBJ2-7 TRBV5-1 . TGCGCCAGCAGCAGCGCCAAGGCTGGGTCTTACTACGAGCAGTACTTC CASSSAKAGSYYEQYF
. TRBJ1-5 TRBV20-1 TRBD1 TGCAGTGCTAGATCGAACACAGGGGGAGCTCAGCCCCAGCATTTT CSARSNTGGAQPQHF
few TRBJ2-1 TRBV20-1 TRBD2 TGCAGTGCTAGAGATCAGGCTAGCGGGAGAGGGACCTACAATGAGCAGTTCTTC CSARDQASGRGTYNEQFF
. TRBJ1-5 TRBV12-3/TRBV12-4 . TGTGCCAGCAGCCACACCGGGGAAAATCAGCCCCAGCATTTT CASSHTGENQPQHF
. TRBJ2-5 TRBV11-3 . TGTGCCAGCAGCGGGGACTACCAAGAGACCCAGTACTTC CASSGDYQETQYF
. TRBJ2-7 TRBV7-9 . TGTGCCAGCAGCTTAGTAGGGTTTTCCCCCACCGACGAGCAGTACTTC CASSLVGFSPTDEQYF
many TRBJ2-1 TRBV5-5 . TGTGCCAGCAGCTTGGCCCACCAATCCTACTCCTACAATGAGCAGTTCTTC CASSLAHQSYSYNEQFF
. TRBJ2-7 TRBV20-1 TRBD1 TGCAGTGCTAGGGGCGGGACAGGGGACTCTACCTACGAGCAGTACTTC CSARGGTGDSTYEQYF
many TRBJ2-3 TRBV20-1 . TGCAGTGCTCCCCTAGGGGGGAGGTCAGATACGCAGTATTTT CSAPLGGRSDTQYF
few TRBJ2-3 TRBV27 TRBD1 TGTGCCAGCAGTTTAATGGACAGGGTTAGAGATACGCAGTATTTT CASSLMDRVRDTQYF
few TRBJ2-7 TRBV7-2 . TGTGCCAGCAGCTTAGGACGGAACTACTACGAGCAGTACTTC CASSLGRNYYEQYF
few TRBJ1-2 TRBV20-1 . TGCAGTGCTAGAGATAACAGGGTGTCTGGCTACACCTTC CSARDNRVSGYTF
few TRBJ1-2 TRBV4-1 TRBD1 TGCGCCAGCAGCCAAGCGGGACAGGGGAGTAGCTATGGCTACACCTTC CASSQAGQGSSYGYTF
. TRBJ1-5 TRBV12-3/TRBV12-4 . TGTGCCAGCAGTTGGAGGGGTGGGACCCGAAATCAGCCCCAGCATTTT CASSWRGGTRNQPQHF
few TRBJ2-1 TRBV27 . TGTGCCAGCACACCGAGAAGGAAGTTCTTC CASTPRRKFF
. TRBJ2-7 TRBV7-3 TRBD1 TGTGCCAGCAGCTTATCCCGGGACAGTTACGAGCAGTACTTC CASSLSRDSYEQYF
. TRBJ1-2 TRBV18 . TGTGCCAGCTCACCACCCCAGGGGCGCTACACCTTC CASSPPQGRYTF
. TRBJ2-1 TRBV28 TRBD2 TGTGCCAGCAGTTACCCTAGCGGAGCCTACAATGAGCAGTTCTTC CASSYPSGAYNEQFF
medium-sized TRBJ2-5 TRBV18 TRBD2 TGTGCCAGCTCACCAGGACTAGGAGAGACCCAGTACTTC CASSPGLGETQYF
few TRBJ1-1 TRBV18 . TGTGCCAGCTCACATAACAGGGAAGGGACTGAAGCTTTCTTT CASSHNREGTEAFF
many TRBJ2-3 TRBV5-1 TRBD2 TGCGCCAGCAGCTTGTCTAGCGGGAGTAGGACGCAGTATTTT CASSLSSGSRTQYF
few TRBJ1-2 TRBV29-1 TRBD1 TGCAGCGTGGGTGGACAGGGCGACTATGGCTACACCTTC CSVGGQGDYGYTF
few TRBJ1-2 TRBV5-1 . TGCGCCAGCAGCTCGGACGGGTCATCTGGCTACACCTTC CASSSDGSSGYTF
. TRBJ1-3 TRBV7-6 . TGTGCCAGCAGCTTAATGGCCGGCGGGGCAGGGGTGCTCTCTGGAAACACCATATATTTT CASSLMAGGAGVLSGNTIYF
few TRBJ1-2 TRBV7-9 . TGTGCCAGCAGCTCCGAGGCCACGCTGGGGGGGCACTATGGCTACACCTTC CASSSEATLGGHYGYTF
. TRBJ1-4 TRBV7-9 . TGTGCCAGCAGCGGGGAACAGAAACTGTTTTTT CASSGEQKLFF